Described below is a single T cell receptor (beta chain) sequence and its context. Its antigen is currently unknown. The source of the sample is a study of OX40 agonist ivuxolimab in advanced cancers. Across the whole study: Ivuxolimab, an agonist antibody against OX40 (CD134), was given to patients.

The CDR3 is made up of 13 amino acids. V gave up 7 bases and J gave up 5 bases; unmatched junction bases: 9. CDR1 is SQVTM, CDR2 ANQGSEA, per germline. Points from the study as a whole: At 0.1 to 3.0 mg/kg, CD4+ and CD8+ blood T cells expanded clonally by week 6.

Using immunoSEQ multiplex PCR, the repertoire was profiled, and TCRdb retains in-frame clones only, with some absent. The table lists about 23,000 clones, approximately 77% of them singletons. The chain combines TRBV29-1 with TRBJ2-5; TRBD1 matches 8 bases. Sequences were derived from CD4+ or CD8+ T cells sorted from blood, sampled in a trial of the OX40 agonist ivuxolimab. This TCR was sampled from an adult with an advanced solid tumor such as melanoma, head and neck, liver or kidney cancer. CDR3 DNA sequence: TGCAGCGCTCTGACAGGGGCCTGGGAGACCCAGTACTTC. Its translation: CSALTGAWETQYF.